These 3 T cell receptor beta chains came from one sample sequenced in a study of T cell repertoires in cytomegalovirus infection. TCRdb called the reads again in MiXCR, with one record for every CDR3 protein. In the table there are approximately 1,000,000 distinct CDR3 sequences, roughly 31% of which are singletons. The antigens for these receptors are not known. The sample here was cultured CD8+ T cells from PBMCs, taken from culture after CMV antigen stimulation. The receptors originated from a human donor in good health (CMV status not recorded). Some clones in this sample may be carry-over from other donors' samples.

A remark on this clonotype: Mismatch with germline at one junction end may stem from a read error. This rearrangement joins TRBV4-3 to TRBJ1-3; D is possibly TRBD1 (6 bases). The CDR3 consists of 16 residues. Per the germline V gene, CDR1 is LGHNA and CDR2 is YSLEER. CDR3 loop: CASSHAGTYIGNTVYF. The CDR3 DNA reads TGCGCCAGCAGCCATGCCGGGACATATATCGGAAACACCGTATATTTT.

The chain has TRBV6-6 and TRBJ1-1, with D unclear. Germline-derived CDR1 and CDR2 are MNHNY and SVGAGI (reference sequence). CDR3 length: 11 amino acids. Trimming shortened V by 10 bases and J by 4 bases, and 10 bases separated the two germline ends. CDR3 protein: CATGRATEAFF. In DNA, the CDR3 is TGTGCCACCGGTCGGGCCACTGAAGCTTTCTTT.

V gene TRBV27 combines with J gene TRBJ2-7, with D perhaps TRBD2 (6 bases). Trimming took 4 bases from V and 3 from J, leaving 16 bases between them. The CDR3 has 15 residues. Germline V CDR1 and CDR2: MNHEY, SMNVEV (reference sequence). The CDR3 nucleotides read TGTGCCAGCAGTTCGCGACTAGAAAAGGGCTACGAGCAGTACTTC. Its protein product is CASSSRLEKGYEQYF.